This T cell receptor beta chain appears in the sequencing data of a study of T cell responses to AZD1222 COVID-19 vaccine. CDR3 length: 15 amino acids. V was trimmed by 3 bases and J by 0 bases, leaving 11 bases between them. The germline CDR1 and CDR2 sequences are SNHLY and FYNNEI. Measured with immunoSEQ multiplex PCR; TCRdb has only the in-frame clones, and not every one. This sample has roughly 95,000 clones, with around nine tenths found just once. The input for sequencing was peripheral blood, taken 28 days after the second AZD1222 dose. The origin of this receptor is an adult who received the AZD1222 COVID-19 vaccine. The V and J genes are TRBV2 and TRBJ1-2, with a weak D call TRBD1 (5 bases). The CDR3 region has the DNA TGTGCCAGCAGTGACTGGGACGTAGCTAACTATGGCTACACCTTC. Amino acid sequence: CASSDWDVANYGYTF.